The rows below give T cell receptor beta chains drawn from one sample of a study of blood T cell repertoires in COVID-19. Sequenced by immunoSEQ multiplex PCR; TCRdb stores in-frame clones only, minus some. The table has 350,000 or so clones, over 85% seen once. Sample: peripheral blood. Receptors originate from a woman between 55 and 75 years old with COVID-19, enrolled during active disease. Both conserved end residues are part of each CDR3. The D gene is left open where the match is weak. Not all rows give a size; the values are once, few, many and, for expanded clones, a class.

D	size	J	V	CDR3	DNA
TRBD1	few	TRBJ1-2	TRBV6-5	CASSDWDRPHGYTF	TGTGCCAGCAGCGATTGGGACAGGCCCCATGGCTACACCTTC
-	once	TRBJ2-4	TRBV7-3	CASSWAGGENIQYF	TGTGCCAGCAGCTGGGCAGGAGGCGAAAACATTCAGTACTTC
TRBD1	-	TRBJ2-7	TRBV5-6	CASSTGTAYYEQYF	TGTGCCAGCAGCACCGGGACAGCTTACTACGAGCAGTACTTC
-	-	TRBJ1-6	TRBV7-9	CASSLQTDNSPLHF	TGTGCCAGCAGCTTACAAACAGATAATTCACCCCTCCACTTT
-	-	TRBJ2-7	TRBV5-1	CASSLEASSYEQYF	TGCGCCAGCAGCTTGGAAGCGAGCTCCTACGAGCAGTACTTC
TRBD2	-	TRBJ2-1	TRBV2	CASYSGGNYNEQFF	TGTGCCAGCTATAGCGGGGGGAACTACAATGAGCAGTTCTTC
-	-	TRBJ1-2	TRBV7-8	CASSLGGANYGYTF	TGTGCCAGCAGCTTAGGGGGGGCTAACTATGGCTACACCTTC
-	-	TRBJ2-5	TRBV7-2	CASSLEGGQETQYF	TGTGCCAGCAGCTTGGAGGGGGGGCAAGAGACCCAGTACTTC
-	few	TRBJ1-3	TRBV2	CASSPSTGLGNTIYF	TGTGCCAGCAGTCCATCCACAGGGCTCGGAAACACCATATATTTT
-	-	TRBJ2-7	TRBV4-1	CASSPSVPPYEQYF	TGCGCCAGCAGCCCTAGTGTTCCCCCCTACGAGCAGTACTTC
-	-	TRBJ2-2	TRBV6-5	CASSWGGMNTGELFF	TGTGCCAGCAGCTGGGGGGGCATGAACACCGGGGAGCTGTTTTTT
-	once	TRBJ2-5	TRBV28	CASSLQVLETQYF	TGTGCCAGCAGCCTACAGGTTTTAGAGACCCAGTACTTC
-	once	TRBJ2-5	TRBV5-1	CASSLEDRQETQYF	TGCGCCAGCAGCTTGGAGGACAGACAAGAGACCCAGTACTTC
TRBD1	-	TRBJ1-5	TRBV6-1	CASSDPGQASRPQHF	TGTGCCAGCAGTGATCCCGGACAGGCCTCACGGCCCCAGCATTTT
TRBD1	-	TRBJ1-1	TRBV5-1	CASSSIWTGGITEAFF	TGCGCCAGCAGCTCGATCTGGACAGGGGGGATCACTGAAGCTTTCTTT
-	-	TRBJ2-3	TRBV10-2	CASSDSQRTQYF	TGCGCCAGCAGTGACAGCCAGCGTACGCAGTATTTT
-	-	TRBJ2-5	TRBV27	CASRRGGRETQYF	TGTGCCAGCAGGAGGGGGGGGAGGGAGACCCAGTACTTC
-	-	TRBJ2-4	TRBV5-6	CASSRTLVKNIQYF	TGTGCCAGCAGCAGGACTTTAGTCAAAAACATTCAGTACTTC
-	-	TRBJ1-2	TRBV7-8	CASSSRQESFYGYTF	TGTGCCAGCAGCTCCAGACAGGAATCCTTCTATGGCTACACCTTC
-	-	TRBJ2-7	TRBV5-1	CASRFRDTNSYEQYF	TGCGCCAGCAGGTTCCGGGACACAAACTCCTACGAGCAGTACTTC
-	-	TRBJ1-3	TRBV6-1	CASSAEGWNTIYF	TGTGCCAGCAGTGCGGAGGGTTGGAACACCATATATTTT
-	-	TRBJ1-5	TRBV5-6	CASSLAEGRQPQHF	TGTGCCAGCAGCTTGGCGGAGGGGAGGCAGCCCCAGCATTTT